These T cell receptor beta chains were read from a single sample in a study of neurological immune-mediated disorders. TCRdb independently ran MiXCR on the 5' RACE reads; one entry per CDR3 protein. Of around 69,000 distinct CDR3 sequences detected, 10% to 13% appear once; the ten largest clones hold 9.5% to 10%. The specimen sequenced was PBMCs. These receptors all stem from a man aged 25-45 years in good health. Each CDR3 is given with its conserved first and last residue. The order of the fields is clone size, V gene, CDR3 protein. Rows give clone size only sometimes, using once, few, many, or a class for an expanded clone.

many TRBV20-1 CSGQDRDEQYF
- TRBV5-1 CASSSSGLAGVLSYNEQFF
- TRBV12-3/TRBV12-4 CASSFVTGRGSPLHF
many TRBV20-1 CSARGGGNNEQFF
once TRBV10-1 CASSESPDRAYEQYF
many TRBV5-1 CASSSGRTTDTQYF
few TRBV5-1 CASSPGLDSGNTIYF
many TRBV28 CASRTQLGGRGSVGELFF
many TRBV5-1 CASSLGQLHTGELFF
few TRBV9 CASSRPLGQGDYNEQFF
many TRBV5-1 CASSLGAEDEQYF
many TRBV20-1 CSARDTGRDNEQFF
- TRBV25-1 CASSEDRGPGELFF
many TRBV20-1 CSARRDTVYNEQFF
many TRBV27 CASSSPSGRSTDTQYF
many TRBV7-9 CASSLGQENTGELFF